This TCR beta chain was recorded in a study of shared clonotypes between healthy human individuals. This CDR3 is built from 14 residues. V was pared by 1 base and J by 6 bases, with 10 bases between. Germline V gene lookup returns CDR1 SNHLY and CDR2 FYNNEI. Sequencing was performed with immunoSEQ multiplex PCR; in TCRdb, only in-frame clones are kept and a portion is missing. The profile shows roughly 500,000 clones, roughly 80% of them singletons. This chain connects TRBV2 to TRBJ2-1; unclear D gene. The origin of this receptor is a woman aged 40-49 years in good health. Some clones in this sample may be carry-over from other donors' samples. Specimen: PBMCs. The CDR3 region is CASSEGSPFNEQFF. The CDR3 bases are TGTGCCAGCAGTGAAGGGTCCCCCTTCAATGAGCAGTTCTTC. The variable domain in full, with the rest retrieved from reference TRBV2 and TRBJ2-1, is EPEVTQTPSHQVTQMGQEVILRCVPISNHLYFYWYRQILGQKVEFLVSFYNNEISEKSEIFDDQFSVERPDGSNFTLKIRSTKLEDSAMYFCASSEGSPFNEQFFGPGTRLTVL.